This TCR beta chain was observed in a study of T cell responses to AZD1222 COVID-19 vaccine. Study-level information: Analysis merged second doses at about 4 or about 12 weeks. Points from the study as a whole: Receipt of two AZD1222 doses was followed by a rise in Spike-specific TCR breadth and depth.

Worth noting for this clone: What it binds is not known.

The repertoire was sequenced with immunoSEQ multiplex PCR; TCRdb's copy has only in-frame clones and lacks some. The sample includes around 120,000 clones, 70% to 90% of them seen just once. Germline assignment: CDR1 DFQATT and CDR2 SNEGSKA (reference sequence). V lost 3 bases to trimming and J lost 7 bases, with 18 bases between them. CDR3 length equals 14 residues. Sample: peripheral blood, taken on day 0 of AZD1222 vaccination. This sequence joins TRBV20-1 and TRBJ1-2; TRBD1 might be the D (5 bases). This TCR was sampled from an adult in good health. CDR3: CSASPLGGRGGYTF. The DNA of the CDR3 is TGCAGTGCTAGTCCCTTGGGGGGGAGGGGTGGCTACACCTTC.